This TCR beta chain was retrieved from a study of cytomegalovirus exposure and HLA in healthy donors (dated by TCRdb to 2016 to 2017). About the investigation overall: According to a later analysis, the 120 or so validation repertoires were produced on the same platform as the roughly 720 repertoires of the first cohort. The study aimed to test whether cataloging public T cell receptors could reveal signatures of past pathogen exposure. In addition to the first cohort of 666 subjects, a separate validation cohort of 130 or so different subjects was used. The study combined high-throughput TCR immunosequencing, statistical association of individual TCRs with disease status, and machine learning to predict cytomegalovirus infection status.

Deletion took 3 bases off V and 0 bases off J, with a span of 5 bases between the germline ends. CDR1 and CDR2 were assigned from the germline V gene (reference sequence) as LNHDA and SQIVND. The CDR3 contains 13 residues, cysteine and phenylalanine counted. The CDR3 DNA has 39 bases and is translated from base 1. Separate from the approximately 700-subject first cohort, the validation cohort of roughly 120 subjects was the group to which the donors belonged. Library method: the immunoSEQ multiplex PCR assay. Under the source paper's analysis protocol: A statistical classification framework was built for diagnosing cytomegalovirus status from the catalog of TCR beta chain sequences. The clones in this table, taken by TCRdb from immuneACCESS, are in-frame only. Not every clone is retained; where verified, under half of the shortfall comes from an unresolved V gene, and the cause of the rest is unknown. The DNA was the basis for D and trimming; V, J and clone size are from that table. The sample table shows some 160,000 clones, and 91% are seen once. The top ten clonotypes cover 0.69% of the sample.

In regard to this clone: Its binding antigen is unknown. One base away there is no much larger clone; base qualities are not given.

General findings and caveats noted by the study authors: In both the original and validation cohorts, the classifier was reported to diagnose cytomegalovirus status with high specificity and sensitivity. Most TCR sequences were seen in very few donors, while some public TCRs were found in many individuals. In vitro tests confirmed that a few of the cytomegalovirus-associated TCR beta chains recognize cytomegalovirus antigens. The authors suggested that the approach could potentially be extended to other disease states and immunological phenotypes. A later analysis found that TCRs clustered in the first cohort also tended to co-occur in the approximately 120 validation repertoires, with about 94% of cluster scores above 0. A later analysis had no HLA typing for the validation cohort, so co-occurrence there was scored across all 110 or so repertoires. The study gave a list of 150 to 200 TCR beta chains associated with cytomegalovirus.

Sequenced: PBMCs. The TCR comes from a man between 18 and 29 years old in good health and CMV-seronegative. Here the chain combines TRBV19 and TRBJ1-2; the D gene is unclear. The bases read TGTGCCAGTAGTATCCTAACTAACTATGGCTACACCTTC. It specifies CASSILTNYGYTF.